The 10 T cell receptor beta chains given below trace back to one sample, sequenced in a study of cytomegalovirus exposure and HLA in healthy donors. The PCR used 60 Vbeta and 13 Jbeta primers. Repertoires were generated with immunoSEQ multiplex PCR, while TCRdb's copy carries only in-frame clones and drops some. In the table there are some 130,000 clones, roughly 62% of which are singletons. The sample was PBMCs. The receptors shown here come from a man younger than 40 in good health and CMV-seropositive.

The J gene is TRBJ2-5, the V gene TRBV7-9; maybe TRBD2 (5 bases). The CDR3 contains 11 residues. V was clipped by 5 bases and J by 10 bases, with 11 bases between them. CDR1 is SEHNR, CDR2 FQNEAQ, per germline (reference sequence). The CDR3 here is CASSITGDQYF. The CDR3 DNA reads TGTGCCAGCAGCATAACCGGGGACCAGTACTTC.

The chain recombines TRBV15 with TRBJ2-5; D is unresolved. Gene TRBJ2-7 matches the end of the DNA better, so the J call may be wrong. Germline loops: CDR1 LNHNV, CDR2 YYDKDF (reference sequence). The CDR3 loop spans 13 amino acids. The CDR3 DNA sequence: TGTGCCACCAGCAGAGATATCCGGTACGAGCAGTACTTC. As protein: CATSRDIRYEQYF.

The chain has TRBV9 and TRBJ2-3, with D perhaps matching TRBD2 (6 bases). Trimming stripped 0 bases from V and 2 bases from J, with 13 bases between. This CDR3 has 16 amino acids. Germline V gene sequence: CDR1 SGDLS, CDR2 YYNGEE. This CDR3 is CASSVDRGLTTDTQYF. CDR3 in DNA: TGTGCCAGCAGCGTAGATAGGGGACTTACCACAGATACGCAGTATTTT. The entire variable domain, with the rest obtained from reference TRBV9 and TRBJ2-3, is as follows: DSGVTQTPKHLITATGQRVTLRCSPRSGDLSVYWYQQSLDQGLQFLIQYYNGEERAKGNILERFSAQQFPDLHSELNLSSLELGDSALYFCASSVDRGLTTDTQYFGPGTRLTVL.

This sequence joins TRBV4-1 and TRBJ2-7, with 8 nucleotides matching TRBD2. The CDR3 extends over 16 amino acids. V lost 4 bases to trimming and J lost 4 bases; unmatched junction nucleotides: 12. Germline V gene lookup returns CDR1 MGHRA and CDR2 YSYEKL. The CDR3 nucleotides read TGCGCCAGCAGCCGGACTAGCTCCCACCAAATTTACGAGCAGTACTTC. Protein product: CASSRTSSHQIYEQYF.

The chain employs TRBV27 and TRBJ2-3; D is unresolved. Germline V lookup: CDR1 MNHEY, CDR2 SMNVEV (reference sequence). V was pared by 0 bases and J by 5 bases, with 9 bases between. The CDR3 contains 14 residues. The CDR3 region is CASSLSSLKDTQYF. DNA of the CDR3: TGTGCCAGCAGTTTATCGTCCTTAAAAGATACGCAGTATTTT.

The chain has TRBV7-6 and TRBJ2-3; D is possibly TRBD1 (6 bases). The CDR3 is 14 residues long. V lost 1 base to trimming and J lost 5 bases, with 10 bases between them. The germline gives CDR1 SGHVS, CDR2 FNYEAQ. In nucleotides, the CDR3 is TGTGCCAGCAGCTTAGGTGCAGGGGTAGATACGCAGTATTTT. It is translated as CASSLGAGVDTQYF.

The rearrangement uses TRBV10-3 and TRBJ1-5; TRBD1 matches 9 bases. The CDR3 covers 13 residues. Trimming removed 10 bases from V and 5 bases from J; junction bases left unmatched: 6. The germline gives CDR1 ENHRY, CDR2 SYGVKD. The chain's CDR3 is CATRDRVDQPQHF. CDR3 sequence (DNA): TGTGCCACCAGGGACAGGGTGGATCAGCCCCAGCATTTT.

This clone was counted a single time. This chain uses TRBV2 with TRBJ1-5; a weak D match, TRBD1 (6 bases). Germline V gene lookup returns CDR1 SNHLY and CDR2 FYNNEI. The CDR3 consists of 15 residues. Between the trimmed V and J ends, which lost 4 bases and 5 bases, there was a span of 15 bases. The CDR3, as DNA: TGTGCCAGCAGTGGGACCTTGGGGGGGCATCAGCCCCAGCATTTT. Protein: CASSGTLGGHQPQHF.

The chain combines TRBV10-2 with TRBJ2-1, with 10 bases that match TRBD1. CDR1 and CDR2 (germline): WSHSY, SAAADI. The length of the CDR3 is 17 residues. Germline trimming cut 4 bases from V and 1 base from J; bases unmatched to any gene: 7. The CDR3: CASSGGQGVVSYNEQFF. As DNA, the CDR3 is TGCGCCAGCAGTGGCGGACAGGGGGTGGTTTCCTACAATGAGCAGTTCTTC.

The chain uses TRBV4-1 and TRBJ2-6; 8 bases fit TRBD1. V lost 0 bases, J lost 4 bases, and 8 bases stayed unmatched. The CDR3 covers 18 residues. The germline gives CDR1 MGHRA, CDR2 YSYEKL. The CDR3 loop reads CASSQDRFRGPGANVLTF. Here the CDR3 DNA reads TGCGCCAGCAGCCAAGATCGTTTCAGGGGGCCCGGGGCCAACGTCCTGACTTTC.